Listed here are 15 T cell receptor beta chains from one sample, sequenced in a study of blood T cell repertoires in COVID-19. TCRdb's copy holds only in-frame clones and misses some; the assay was immunoSEQ multiplex PCR. The data contain almost 350,000 clones, about nine tenths of them seen just once; the ten biggest clones take up approximately 1%. Sequenced: PBMCs or T cells enriched from blood (not recorded which). These receptors all come from a woman in her twenties or thirties who had been exposed to COVID-19.

The chain carries TRBV14 and TRBJ1-3; tentatively, D is TRBD1 (5 bases). Germline V gene data show CDR1 as SGHDN and CDR2 as FVKESK. The V gene lost 3 bases and the J gene lost 4 bases, with 16 bases spanning the gap. The CDR3 covers 16 residues. This CDR3 reads CASSHFGTAGGNTIYF. CDR3 coding DNA: TGTGCCAGCAGCCATTTTGGGACGGCGGGGGGAAACACCATATATTTT.

The chain couples TRBV20-1 to TRBJ2-7; D uncertain. CDR3 length: 10 amino acids. V shed 7 bases and J shed 3 bases, with 7 bases lying between them. Germline CDR1 reads DFQATT; CDR2 reads SNEGSKA (reference sequence). Here the CDR3 reads CSVSGYEQYF. The CDR3 DNA is TGCAGTGTATCGGGCTACGAGCAGTACTTC.

The V gene is TRBV27, the J gene TRBJ1-4; 9 nucleotides agree with TRBD1. This CDR3 region has 18 residues. Germline assignment: CDR1 MNHEY and CDR2 SMNVEV (reference sequence). The junction had 15 bases not matched to a gene; V was cut back by 5 bases and J by 5 bases. The CDR3 spells CASSRAGTGRWGNEKLFF. Here the CDR3 DNA reads TGTGCCAGCAGTCGCGCCGGGACAGGGCGCTGGGGGAATGAAAAACTGTTTTTT.

CDR3 protein: CASSPRTFSTDTQYF. The CDR3 DNA is TGTGCCAGCAGCCCGCGGACTTTTAGCACAGATACGCAGTATTTT. V and J are TRBV13 and TRBJ2-3; weak D call: TRBD2 (5 bases). Trimming cost V 5 bases and J 0 bases, with 12 bases left between them. The CDR3 is made up of 15 amino acids. Germline V gene sequence: CDR1 PRHDT, CDR2 FYEKMQ (reference sequence).

For this clone: The same CDR3 can be traced to other DNA sequences in this sample. The gene calls are TRBV6-5 and TRBJ1-2, with 11 nucleotides matching TRBD1. This CDR3 comprises 16 residues. With V trimmed by 0 bases and J by 4 bases, 4 bases remained unmatched. In germline, CDR1 is MNHEY, CDR2 SVGAGI. The CDR3 coding sequence is TGTGCCAGCAGTTACTCCAGGACAGGGGGCGGCTATGGCTACACCTTC. Translation: CASSYSRTGGGYGYTF.

The rearrangement joins TRBV6-5 to TRBJ2-7; D is possibly TRBD2 (6 bases). The germline V and J ends were trimmed by 0 bases and 3 bases, with 12 bases remaining between them. The CDR3 runs 15 residues. The germline V gene encodes CDR1 MNHEY and CDR2 SVGAGI. The CDR3 sequence: CASSYSAGKGYEQYF. The DNA for the CDR3 is TGTGCCAGCAGTTACTCGGCGGGGAAGGGCTACGAGCAGTACTTC.

The rearrangement joins TRBV28 to TRBJ1-2; D is undetermined. Trimming removed 1 base at V and 7 bases at J, with 7 bases between. CDR3 length: 12 amino acids. Germline-derived CDR1 and CDR2 are MDHEN and SYDVKM. The CDR3 coding sequence is TGTGCCAGCAGTTTATCCGGGTCTGGCTACACCTTC. The encoded protein is CASSLSGSGYTF.

This chain links TRBV5-1 with TRBJ2-5, with D possibly TRBD2 on 6 matching bases. Germline V gene sequence: CDR1 SGHRS, CDR2 YFSETQ. The CDR3 extends over 12 amino acids. Trimming pared 5 bases from V and 4 bases from J, leaving 9 bases between. The CDR3 sequence is CASRVGGETQYF. The DNA for the CDR3 is TGCGCCAGCAGGGTGGGGGGAGAGACCCAGTACTTC.

The chain links TRBV5-8 to TRBJ2-7; 11 bases match TRBD2. This CDR3 is built from 15 residues. The V and J ends lost 3 bases and 5 bases, in that order; junction bases with no gene match: 7. From germline, CDR1 is SGHTS and CDR2 YDEGEE. Written as DNA, the CDR3 is TGTGCCAGCAGCTCTAGCGGGAGGAGTACGGACGAGCAGTACTTC. Residues: CASSSSGRSTDEQYF.

The chain couples TRBV27 to TRBJ1-6; D call uncertain. The germline V gene has CDR1 MNHEY and CDR2 SMNVEV (reference sequence). V gave up 4 bases and J gave up 2 bases, with 12 bases separating them. CDR3 length equals 16 residues. The CDR3 sequence is CASSSPLSAYNSPLHF. The CDR3 DNA reads as TGTGCCAGCAGTTCCCCCCTCTCGGCCTATAATTCACCCCTCCACTTT.

V usage is TRBV27 and J usage is TRBJ2-1; possible D gene TRBD1, 6 bases. Trimming cost V 10 bases and J 5 bases, with 9 bases left between them. The CDR3 has 11 residues. CDR1 and CDR2 from the germline V gene are MNHEY and SMNVEV (reference sequence). The CDR3: CAIEGDNEQFF. The CDR3 nucleotides read TGTGCCATCGAGGGGGACAATGAGCAGTTCTTC.

The chain has TRBV27 and TRBJ2-1; 10 positions match TRBD2. Germline V gene lookup returns CDR1 MNHEY and CDR2 SMNVEV (reference sequence). Trimming took 5 bases from V and 4 from J; bases not matched to a gene: 11. The CDR3 is 17 residues long. The CDR3 DNA follows: TGTGCCAGCAGTGGCCACCCTAGCGGGAGCCTGTACAATGAGCAGTTCTTC. It codes for CASSGHPSGSLYNEQFF.

The V gene is TRBV29-1, the J gene TRBJ1-1, with TRBD1 matching over 10 bases. Looked up from germline, CDR1 is SQVTM and CDR2 is ANQGSEA. V lost 6 bases and J lost 9; bases outside the gene matches: 13. This CDR3 has 14 amino acids. The DNA for the CDR3 is TGCAGCGTCGACCCGGGACAGGGGAACTTTAAAGCTTTCTTT. It translates to CSVDPGQGNFKAFF.

V usage is TRBV11-1 and J usage is TRBJ2-2, with 7 positions matching TRBD2. The CDR3 loop spans 17 amino acids. The germline gives CDR1 SGHAT, CDR2 FQDESV (reference sequence). V lost 0 bases to trimming and J lost 6 bases; unmatched junction nucleotides: 10. CDR3 sequence reads: CASSLALAGVGAGELFF. CDR3 sequence (DNA): TGTGCCAGCAGCTTAGCGCTCGCGGGAGTGGGTGCCGGGGAGCTGTTTTTT.

The rearrangement joins TRBV29-1 to TRBJ2-1; 9 bases match TRBD1. The trim removed 7 bases at V and 12 bases at J, leaving 7 bases unmatched. This CDR3 has 11 amino acids. The germline gives CDR1 SQVTM, CDR2 ANQGSEA. For the CDR3, the DNA is TGCAGCGCCACAGGGGGCGTTCGGCAGTTCTTC. Translating gives CSATGGVRQFF.